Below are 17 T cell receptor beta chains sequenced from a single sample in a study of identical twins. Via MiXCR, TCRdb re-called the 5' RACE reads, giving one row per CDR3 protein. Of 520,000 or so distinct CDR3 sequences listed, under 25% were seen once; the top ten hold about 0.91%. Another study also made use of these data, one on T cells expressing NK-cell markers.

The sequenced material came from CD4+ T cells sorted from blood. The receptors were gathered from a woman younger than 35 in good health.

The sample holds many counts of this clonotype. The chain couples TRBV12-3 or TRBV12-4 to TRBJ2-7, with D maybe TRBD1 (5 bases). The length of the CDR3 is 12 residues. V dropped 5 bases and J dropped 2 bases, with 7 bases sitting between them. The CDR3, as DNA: TGTGCCAGCAGTCGACAGCCCTACGAGCAGTACTTC. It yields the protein CASSRQPYEQYF.

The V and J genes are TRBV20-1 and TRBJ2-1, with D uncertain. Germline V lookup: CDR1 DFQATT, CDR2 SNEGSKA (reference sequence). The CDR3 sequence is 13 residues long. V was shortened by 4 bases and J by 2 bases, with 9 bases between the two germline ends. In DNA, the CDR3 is TGCAGTGCTATGAATACGGCCTACAATGAGCAGTTCTTC. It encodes CSAMNTAYNEQFF.

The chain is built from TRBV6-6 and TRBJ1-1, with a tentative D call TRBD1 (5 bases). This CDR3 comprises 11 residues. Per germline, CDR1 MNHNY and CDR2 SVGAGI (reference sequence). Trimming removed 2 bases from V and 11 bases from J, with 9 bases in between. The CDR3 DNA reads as TGTGCCAGCAGTTACGACAGTAAGGCTTTCTTT. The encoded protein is CASSYDSKAFF.

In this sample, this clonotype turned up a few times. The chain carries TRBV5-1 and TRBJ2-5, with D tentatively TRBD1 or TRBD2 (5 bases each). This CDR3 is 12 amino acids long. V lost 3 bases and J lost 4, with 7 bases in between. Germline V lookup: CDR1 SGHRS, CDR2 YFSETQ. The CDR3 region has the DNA TGCGCCAGCAGCTGGGGGTTAGAGACCCAGTACTTC. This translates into CASSWGLETQYF.

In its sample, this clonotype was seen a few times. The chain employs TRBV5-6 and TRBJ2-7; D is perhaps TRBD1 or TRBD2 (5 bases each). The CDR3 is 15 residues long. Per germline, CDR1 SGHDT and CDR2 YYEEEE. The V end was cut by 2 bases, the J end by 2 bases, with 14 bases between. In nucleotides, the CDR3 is TGTGCCAGCAGCTTTCTCGGCAGGGACCCCTACGAGCAGTACTTC. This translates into CASSFLGRDPYEQYF.

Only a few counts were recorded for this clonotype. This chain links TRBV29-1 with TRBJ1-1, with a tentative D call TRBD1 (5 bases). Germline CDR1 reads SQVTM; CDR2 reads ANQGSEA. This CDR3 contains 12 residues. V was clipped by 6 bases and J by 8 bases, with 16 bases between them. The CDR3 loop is CSVGGRIPEAFF. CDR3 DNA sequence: TGCAGCGTCGGGGGAAGGATCCCAGAAGCTTTCTTT.

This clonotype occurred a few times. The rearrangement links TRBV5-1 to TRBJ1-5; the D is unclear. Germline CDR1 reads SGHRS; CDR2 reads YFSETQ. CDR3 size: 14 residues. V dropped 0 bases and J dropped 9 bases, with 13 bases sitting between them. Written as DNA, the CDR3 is TGCGCCAGCAGCTTGGAGGGCAATTTTGGGCCCCAGCATTTT. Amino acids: CASSLEGNFGPQHF.

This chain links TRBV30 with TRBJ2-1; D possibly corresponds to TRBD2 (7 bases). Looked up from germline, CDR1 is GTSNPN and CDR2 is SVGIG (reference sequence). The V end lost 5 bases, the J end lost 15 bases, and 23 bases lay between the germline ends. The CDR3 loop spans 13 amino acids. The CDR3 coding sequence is TGTGCCTGGTCCTACCGGGGGGCGATAGGTCCGTTCTTC. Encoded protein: CAWSYRGAIGPFF.

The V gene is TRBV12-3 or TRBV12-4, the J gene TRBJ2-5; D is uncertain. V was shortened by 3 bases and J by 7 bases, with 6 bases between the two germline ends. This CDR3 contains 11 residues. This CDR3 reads CASSFARTQYF. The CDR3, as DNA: TGTGCCAGCAGTTTCGCGAGGACCCAGTACTTC.

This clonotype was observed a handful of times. The CDR3 nucleotides are TGCGCCAGCAGGCGAGGACAGACAAGCGGAAACACTGAAGCTTTCTTT. It yields the protein CASRRGQTSGNTEAFF. J is TRBJ1-1 and V is TRBV5-1; a weak D match, TRBD1 (6 bases). Germline CDR1 SGHRS, CDR2 YFSETQ. The CDR3 runs 16 residues. Trimming took off 5 bases at V and 2 bases at J, with 19 bases between the two ends.

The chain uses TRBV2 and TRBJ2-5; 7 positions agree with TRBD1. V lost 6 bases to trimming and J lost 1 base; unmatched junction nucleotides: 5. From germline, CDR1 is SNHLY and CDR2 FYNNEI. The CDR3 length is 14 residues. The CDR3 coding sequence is TGTGCCAGCAGGGGGACAGAAAGCCAAGAGACCCAGTACTTC. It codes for CASRGTESQETQYF.

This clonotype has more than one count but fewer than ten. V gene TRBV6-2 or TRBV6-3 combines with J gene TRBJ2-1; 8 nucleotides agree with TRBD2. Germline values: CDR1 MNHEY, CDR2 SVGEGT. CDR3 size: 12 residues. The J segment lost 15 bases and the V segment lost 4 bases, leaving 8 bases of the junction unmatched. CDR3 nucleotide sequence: TGTGCCAGCAGTTTTTCCGGGACTAGTCTGTTCTTC. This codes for CASSFSGTSLFF.

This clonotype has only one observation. The CDR3 sequence: CASSLVSPGELFF. CDR3 in DNA: TGTGCCAGCAGCTTAGTGTCCCCCGGGGAGCTGTTTTTT. The rearrangement uses TRBV11-2 and TRBJ2-2, with D unclear. From germline, CDR1 is SGHAT and CDR2 FQNNGV. With 1 base removed from V and 6 bases from J, the gap between germline ends came to 6 bases. This CDR3 spans 13 amino acids.

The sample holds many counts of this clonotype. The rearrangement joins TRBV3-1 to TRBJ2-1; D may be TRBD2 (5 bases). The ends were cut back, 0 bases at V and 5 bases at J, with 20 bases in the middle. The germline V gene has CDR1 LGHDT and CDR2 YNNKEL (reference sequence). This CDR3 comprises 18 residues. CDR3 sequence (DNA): TGTGCCAGCAGCCAAGAGAGAGGGAGCCCCCTGACCGACAATGAGCAGTTCTTC. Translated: CASSQERGSPLTDNEQFF.

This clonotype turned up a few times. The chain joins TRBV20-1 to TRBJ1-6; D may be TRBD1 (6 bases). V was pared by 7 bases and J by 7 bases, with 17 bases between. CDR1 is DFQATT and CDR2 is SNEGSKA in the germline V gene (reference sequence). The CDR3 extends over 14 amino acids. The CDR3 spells CSVSRGPKNSPLHF. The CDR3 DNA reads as TGCAGTGTCTCCAGGGGCCCCAAAAATTCACCCCTCCACTTT.

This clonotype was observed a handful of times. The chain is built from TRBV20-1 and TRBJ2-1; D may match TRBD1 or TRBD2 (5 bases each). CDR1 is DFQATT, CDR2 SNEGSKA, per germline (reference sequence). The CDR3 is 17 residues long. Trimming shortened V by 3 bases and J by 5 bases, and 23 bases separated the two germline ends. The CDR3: CSARLRDHDFNHNEQFF. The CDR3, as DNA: TGCAGTGCTAGGTTACGGGACCACGATTTCAACCACAATGAGCAGTTCTTC.

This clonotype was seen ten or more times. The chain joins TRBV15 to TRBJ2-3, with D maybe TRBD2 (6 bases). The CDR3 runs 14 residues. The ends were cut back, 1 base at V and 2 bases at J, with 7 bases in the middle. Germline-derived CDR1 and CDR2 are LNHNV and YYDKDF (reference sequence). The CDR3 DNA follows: TGTGCCACCAGCAGAGGGGACTTCACAGATACGCAGTATTTT. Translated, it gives CATSRGDFTDTQYF.